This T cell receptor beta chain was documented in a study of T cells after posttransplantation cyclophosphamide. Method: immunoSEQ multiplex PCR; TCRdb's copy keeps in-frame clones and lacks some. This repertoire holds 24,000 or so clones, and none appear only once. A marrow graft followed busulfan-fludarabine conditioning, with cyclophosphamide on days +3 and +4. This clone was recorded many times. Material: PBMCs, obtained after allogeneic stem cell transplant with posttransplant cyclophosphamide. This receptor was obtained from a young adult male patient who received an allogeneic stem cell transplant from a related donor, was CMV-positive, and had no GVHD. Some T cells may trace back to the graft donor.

CDR3 nucleotide sequence: TGTGCCAGTAGTATAGTTCCAGGGTCGGACTATGGCTACACCTTC. This sequence encodes CASSIVPGSDYGYTF. The V gene is TRBV19, the J gene TRBJ1-2; the D gene is possibly TRBD1 (5 bases). The CDR3 sequence is 15 residues long. Germline CDR1 reads LNHDA; CDR2 reads SQIVND (reference sequence). V was pared by 1 base and J by 3 bases, with 12 bases between.